One TCR beta chain is described in this entry. The record originates from a study of blood T cell repertoires in COVID-19. Overall study: The United States, Italy and Spain provided the acute and convalescent COVID-19 samples.

The method was immunoSEQ multiplex PCR; TCRdb's version includes in-frame clones alone and lacks a portion of them. The table lists around 180,000 clones, less than 85% of them singletons. Looked up from germline, CDR1 is MGHRA and CDR2 is YSYEKL. The ends lost 1 base at V and 6 bases at J; junction bases unmatched: 3. This CDR3 has 14 amino acids. The study drew participants aged about 18 to 95 years from some 24 US areas. Cohort 3 recovered donors had two negative PCRs, clearance, or symptom resolution. The J gene is TRBJ2-1, the V gene TRBV4-1; 7 bases agree with TRBD2. The sequence derives from a man between 50 and 59 years old who had recovered from COVID-19. Specimen: PBMCs or T cells enriched from blood (not recorded which). In DNA, the CDR3 is TGCGCCAGCAGCCAAGTTTCGGGAGGCAATGAGCAGTTCTTC. Translation: CASSQVSGGNEQFF.